The 2 T cell receptor beta chains reported below all come from one sample, sequenced in a study of blood T cell repertoires in COVID-19. Assay: immunoSEQ multiplex PCR; the TCRdb copy retains only in-frame clones and omits some. Of around 250,000 clones listed, over 75% are singletons. The sequencing input was peripheral blood. The source of these receptors is a human donor in a cohort sampled during active COVID-19.

This clone was detected only once. The rearrangement joins TRBV9 to TRBJ2-7, with D unclear. V shed 0 bases and J shed 2 bases, with 9 bases lying between them. Germline V CDR1 and CDR2: SGDLS, YYNGEE. The CDR3 length is 14 residues. The CDR3 sequence is CASSVGLRTYEQYF. CDR3 DNA sequence: TGTGCCAGCAGCGTAGGGCTCAGGACCTACGAGCAGTACTTC.

This chain connects TRBV19 to TRBJ2-3, with 15 bases identical to TRBD2. The V gene end was trimmed by 2 bases and the J gene end by 0 bases; junction bases not matched to a gene: 6. The CDR3 has 19 amino acids. The germline CDR1 and CDR2 sequences are LNHDA and SQIVND (reference sequence). CDR3 sequence: CASSIRGLAGGRSTDTQYF. The CDR3 DNA reads as TGTGCCAGTAGTATAAGGGGACTAGCGGGAGGCCGTAGCACAGATACGCAGTATTTT.